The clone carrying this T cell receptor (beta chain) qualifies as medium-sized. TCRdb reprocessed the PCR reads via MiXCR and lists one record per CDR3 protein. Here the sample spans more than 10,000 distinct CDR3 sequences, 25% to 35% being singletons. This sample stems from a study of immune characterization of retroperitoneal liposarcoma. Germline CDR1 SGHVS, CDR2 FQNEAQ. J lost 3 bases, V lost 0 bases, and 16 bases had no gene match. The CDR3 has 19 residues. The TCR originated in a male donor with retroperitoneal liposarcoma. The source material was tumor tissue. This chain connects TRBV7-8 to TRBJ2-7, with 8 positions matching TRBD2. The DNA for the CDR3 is TGTGCCAGCAGCTTAGCCCCTAGCGGGTACTCCTACGACGGCTACGAGCAGTACTTC. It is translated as CASSLAPSGYSYDGYEQYF.